The T cell receptor beta chain under discussion was sequenced for a study of cytomegalovirus exposure and HLA in healthy donors. The study, taken as a whole, reports: It was reported that the classifier diagnosed cytomegalovirus status with high specificity and sensitivity in both the original and validation cohorts. Among donors in an Asian-associated ancestry cluster, a later analysis reportedly found fewer N-insertions than the roughly 670-donor mean.

Primers for the PCR totalled 60 Vbeta and 13 Jbeta. Sequencing was performed with immunoSEQ multiplex PCR; in TCRdb, only in-frame clones are kept and a portion is missing. The sample gives some 99,000 clones, around 70% of which show up once; about 5.5% is in the top ten. On this clone: Its antigen remains unidentified. Other DNA sequences in this sample translate to the same CDR3.

Germline-derived CDR1 and CDR2 are SGHTA and FQGNSA. The V and J ends lost 1 base and 2 bases, in that order; junction bases with no gene match: 5. The CDR3 extends over 15 amino acids. The receptor was isolated from a woman aged 70-85 years in good health and CMV-seropositive. The specimen was PBMCs. The chain couples TRBV7-2 to TRBJ2-7; 7 positions agree with TRBD2. The CDR3 is CASSLGAGVTYEQYF. The CDR3 DNA is TGTGCCAGCAGCTTAGGGGCGGGGGTTACCTACGAGCAGTACTTC.